The 29 T cell receptor beta chains below come from one sample, sequenced in a study of blood T cell repertoires in COVID-19. TCRdb's copy holds only in-frame clones and misses some; the assay was immunoSEQ multiplex PCR. The data contain 130,000 to 150,000 clones, roughly 80% of them singletons. The sample consisted of PBMCs or T cells enriched from blood (not recorded which). The receptors were sampled from a man aged 50 or older who had recovered from COVID-19.

This clone was seen only once. This chain connects TRBV19 to TRBJ1-2; 8 nucleotides line up with TRBD1. Germline CDR1 reads LNHDA; CDR2 reads SQIVND (reference sequence). The CDR3 runs to 15 residues. V was clipped by 5 bases and J by 0 bases; unmatched bases: 5. The CDR3 DNA is TGTGCCAGTAGTCTGGACAGGGAAGCTAACTATGGCTACACCTTC. Translating gives CASSLDREANYGYTF.

This rearrangement joins TRBV2 to TRBJ1-5, with TRBD1 matching 8 bases. Germline CDR1 and CDR2: SNHLY and FYNNEI. The V gene end was trimmed by 9 bases and the J gene end by 6 bases; junction bases not matched to a gene: 13. This CDR3 has 15 amino acids. The CDR3 is CASGLGTGYFQPQHF. CDR3 bases: TGTGCCAGTGGGCTCGGGACAGGTTATTTTCAGCCCCAGCATTTT.

This clone was detected only once. The rearrangement links TRBV27 to TRBJ1-2; no definite D call. V gave up 2 bases and J gave up 0 bases, with 10 bases separating them. Germline V gives CDR1 MNHEY, CDR2 SMNVEV (reference sequence). There are 15 residues in the CDR3. The CDR3 loop reads CASSLVRKANYGYTF. CDR3 DNA sequence: TGTGCCAGCAGTTTAGTCAGGAAAGCTAACTATGGCTACACCTTC.

The chain employs TRBV5-1 and TRBJ2-3; D is perhaps TRBD2 (6 bases). Germline values: CDR1 SGHRS, CDR2 YFSETQ. V was shortened by 5 bases and J by 2 bases, with 15 bases between the two germline ends. The CDR3 is made up of 15 amino acids. This CDR3 reads CASSLAQDYTDTQYF. The CDR3 coding sequence is TGCGCCAGCAGTCTAGCCCAGGACTACACAGATACGCAGTATTTT.

This clone appeared once. The chain is built from TRBV30 and TRBJ1-1; TRBD1 matches 12 bases. Germline CDR1 reads GTSNPN; CDR2 reads SVGIG (reference sequence). The CDR3 is 13 residues long. The trim removed 5 bases at V and 10 bases at J, leaving 8 bases unmatched. In DNA form, the CDR3 reads TGTGCCTGGGGACGGGACAGGGGGCGAGGAGCTTTCTTT. It is translated as CAWGRDRGRGAFF.

The DNA of the CDR3 is TGTGCCAGCAGCTTACCGGGACTCCCCGAGCAGTTCTTC. It translates to CASSLPGLPEQFF. The chain has TRBV7-2 and TRBJ2-1, with a possible D match to TRBD2 (6 bases). Germline CDR1 is SGHTA and CDR2 is FQGNSA. V lost 2 bases, J lost 10 bases, and 12 bases lay in between. The CDR3 is 13 amino acids.

This clone was observed a handful of times. The chain carries TRBV4-1 and TRBJ2-4; D not certain. Trimming cost V 0 bases and J 6 bases, with 9 bases left between them. The CDR3 is 14 residues long. Germline lookup yields CDR1 MGHRA and CDR2 YSYEKL. CDR3 DNA: TGCGCCAGCAGCCAAGAAGAGACTCTAAACATTCAGTACTTC. It translates to CASSQEETLNIQYF.

This chain uses TRBV5-4 with TRBJ1-1, with D tentatively TRBD1 (6 bases). The CDR3 is made up of 16 amino acids. The germline CDR1 and CDR2 sequences are SGHNT and YYREEE (reference sequence). The V end lost 4 bases, the J end lost 0 bases, and 16 bases lay between the germline ends. Here the CDR3 DNA reads TGTGCCAGCAGCCCAAGAGGGACAAAGATGAACACTGAAGCTTTCTTT. Translation gives CASSPRGTKMNTEAFF.

The genes are TRBV9 and TRBJ2-6, with D tentatively TRBD2 (5 bases). The germline V and J ends were trimmed by 2 bases and 2 bases, with 11 bases remaining between them. The CDR3 runs to 16 residues. Germline CDR1 SGDLS, CDR2 YYNGEE. Here the CDR3 DNA reads TGTGCCAGCAGCGTCCTAGCCGGCCCTGGGGCCAACGTCCTGACTTTC. Amino acids: CASSVLAGPGANVLTF. Combining the CDR3 with reference TRBV9 and TRBJ2-6 gives the whole variable domain DSGVTQTPKHLITATGQRVTLRCSPRSGDLSVYWYQQSLDQGLQFLIQYYNGEERAKGNILERFSAQQFPDLHSELNLSSLELGDSALYFCASSVLAGPGANVLTFGAGSRLTVL.

V is TRBV6-2 or TRBV6-3 and J is TRBJ1-2; perhaps TRBD1 as D (6 bases). The V and J ends lost 4 bases and 4 bases respectively, with 16 bases between them. Germline-derived CDR1 and CDR2 are MNHEY and SVGEGT. The CDR3 is made up of 15 amino acids. The CDR3 is CASSSNRVRGYGYTF. As DNA, the CDR3 is TGTGCCAGCAGTTCCAACAGGGTCAGGGGCTATGGCTACACCTTC.

This clone was found once. The gene calls are TRBV7-9 and TRBJ2-5; D not resolved. The CDR3 spans 14 residues. Trimming removed 1 base from V and 2 bases from J, with 8 bases in between. Germline CDR1 SEHNR, CDR2 FQNEAQ (reference sequence). In DNA form, the CDR3 reads TGTGCCAGCAGCTTAGGGTCAGTACAAGAGACCCAGTACTTC. The encoded protein is CASSLGSVQETQYF.

The chain has TRBV7-2 and TRBJ1-3; D is perhaps TRBD1 (6 bases). The germline V and J ends were trimmed by 3 bases and 6 bases, with 12 bases remaining between them. CDR1 SGHTA and CDR2 FQGNSA come from the germline V gene. The CDR3 runs to 14 residues. CDR3 bases: TGTGCCAGCAGCTTCCCGGGACAAGTAAACACCATATATTTT. Encoded protein: CASSFPGQVNTIYF. The entire variable domain, with the rest obtained from reference TRBV7-2 and TRBJ1-3, is as follows: GAGVSQSPSNKVTEKGKDVELRCDPISGHTALYWYRQSLGQGLEFLIYFQGNSAPDKSGLPSDRFSAERTGGSVSTLTIQRTQQEDSAVYLCASSFPGQVNTIYFGEGSWLTVV.

The V call is TRBV19, the J call TRBJ2-3; 13 nucleotides agree with TRBD2. CDR3 length: 16 amino acids. Germline loops: CDR1 LNHDA, CDR2 SQIVND (reference sequence). Trimming took 5 bases from V and 4 from J; bases not matched to a gene: 6. The CDR3 loop is CASSLRLAGGPDTQYF. The CDR3 coding sequence is TGTGCCAGTAGTCTCCGACTAGCGGGGGGCCCAGATACGCAGTATTTT.

The chain combines TRBV5-6 with TRBJ1-2; 9 nucleotides align to TRBD1. Germline V gene lookup returns CDR1 SGHDT and CDR2 YYEEEE. This CDR3 is built from 14 residues. V trimming: 0 bases; J trimming: 8 bases; junction bases outside the gene matches: 5. CDR3 region: CASSLGTGVGGYTF. CDR3 coding DNA: TGTGCCAGCAGCTTGGGGACAGGGGTGGGCGGCTACACCTTC.

This clone was found a few times. The gene calls are TRBV5-1 and TRBJ2-7; D remains ambiguous. The CDR3 contains 13 residues. Trimming cost V 0 bases and J 3 bases, with 7 bases left between them. Germline values: CDR1 SGHRS, CDR2 YFSETQ. The CDR3 DNA sequence: TGCGCCAGCAGCTTGGGGCAGAACTACGAGCAGTACTTC. Translation gives CASSLGQNYEQYF.

The table lists this clone with a few counts. The rearrangement uses TRBV18 and TRBJ1-4; weak D call: TRBD1 (5 bases). Trimming took 5 bases from V and 8 from J, leaving 15 bases between them. Germline loops: CDR1 KGHSH, CDR2 LQKENI. The length of the CDR3 is 14 residues. DNA of the CDR3: TGTGCCAGCTCAACGGCAGGGCCCCCCGAAAAACTGTTTTTT. Translated, it gives CASSTAGPPEKLFF.

The gene calls are TRBV4-3 and TRBJ2-7; 11 bases align to TRBD2. V lost 1 base, J lost 8 bases, and 10 bases stayed unmatched. The V gene's germline CDR1 is LGHNA and CDR2 YSLEER. The length of the CDR3 is 16 residues. The chain's CDR3 is CASSQVAGGPQEQQYF. CDR3 coding DNA: TGCGCCAGCAGCCAAGTAGCGGGGGGGCCACAGGAGCAGCAGTACTTC.

The chain joins TRBV15 to TRBJ1-2; D may be TRBD1 (6 bases). The V end was cut by 3 bases, the J end by 9 bases, with 11 bases between. The V gene's germline CDR1 is LNHNV and CDR2 YYDKDF (reference sequence). The CDR3 is made up of 12 amino acids. CDR3 DNA sequence: TGTGCCACCAGCAGGGACAGTTTAAGCTACACCTTC. Translating it yields CATSRDSLSYTF.

This clone was recorded once. The chain carries TRBV5-6 and TRBJ2-4; 7 positions match TRBD2. The CDR3 is 15 amino acids. V dropped 2 bases and J dropped 0; count of bases not matched to a gene: 2. The germline CDR1 and CDR2 sequences are SGHDT and YYEEEE. CDR3 in amino acids: CASSFRGVAKNIQYF. The DNA of the CDR3 is TGTGCCAGCAGCTTCCGGGGGGTAGCCAAAAACATTCAGTACTTC. Full variable domain (rest looked up from reference TRBV5-6 and TRBJ2-4): DAGVTQSPTHLIKTRGQQVTLRCSPKSGHDTVSWYQQALGQGPQFIFQYYEEEERQRGNFPDRFSGHQFPNYSSELNVNALLLGDSALYLCASSFRGVAKNIQYFGAGTRLSVL.

This clone was seen only once. This rearrangement joins TRBV7-2 to TRBJ2-2; maybe TRBD2 (6 bases). The germline gives CDR1 SGHTA, CDR2 FQGNSA. This CDR3 has 15 amino acids. Trimming left V 2 bases short and J 0 bases short, with 7 bases between. The CDR3 spells CASSLWGANTGELFF. The CDR3 coding sequence is TGTGCCAGCAGCTTATGGGGGGCGAACACCGGGGAGCTGTTTTTT.

This chain links TRBV6-5 with TRBJ1-4; 9 nucleotides agree with TRBD1. The CDR3 runs 15 residues. V lost 6 bases and J lost 5; bases outside the gene matches: 7. CDR1 is MNHEY, CDR2 SVGAGI, per germline. The CDR3 DNA follows: TGTGCCAGCAGGGACGCCGGGACAGGGAATGAAAAACTGTTTTTT. This sequence encodes CASRDAGTGNEKLFF.

This clone occurred once. The rearrangement links TRBV11-2 to TRBJ2-7, with 9 nucleotides matching TRBD1. Germline loops: CDR1 SGHAT, CDR2 FQNNGV. V lost 1 base to trimming and J lost 3 bases; unmatched junction nucleotides: 1. The CDR3 totals 14 residues. The CDR3 loop reads CASSLVTGGYEQYF. CDR3 sequence (DNA): TGTGCCAGCAGCTTAGTGACAGGGGGCTACGAGCAGTACTTC.

The gene calls are TRBV11-2 and TRBJ2-7; D remains ambiguous. V lost 3 bases and J lost 0, with 9 bases in between. CDR3 length: 14 residues. From germline, CDR1 is SGHAT and CDR2 FQNNGV. The DNA for the CDR3 is TGTGCCAGCAGCTTCCCCACCGGCTCCTACGAGCAGTACTTC. Translation: CASSFPTGSYEQYF.

The chain is built from TRBV11-2 and TRBJ2-5; perhaps TRBD1 as D (5 bases). CDR3 length: 15 residues. Germline V gene lookup returns CDR1 SGHAT and CDR2 FQNNGV. V lost 0 bases and J 4 bases, leaving 12 bases between the germline ends. In DNA, the CDR3 is TGTGCCAGCAGCTTAGAGTTGGGTAGGGGAGAGACCCAGTACTTC. Protein product: CASSLELGRGETQYF.

The chain links TRBV12-3 or TRBV12-4 to TRBJ1-1, with D hard to call. V was trimmed by 3 bases and J by 5 bases, leaving 7 bases between them. The CDR3 covers 12 residues. In DNA, the CDR3 is TGTGCCAGCAGTTTGGAGGGTACTGAAGCTTTCTTT. It specifies CASSLEGTEAFF.

The rearrangement joins TRBV6-4 to TRBJ2-2, with 7 bases that match TRBD1. CDR3 size: 15 residues. Trimming took 4 bases from V and 1 from J; bases not matched to a gene: 3. Looked up from germline, CDR1 is MRHNA and CDR2 is SNTAGT. CDR3 loop: CASSGDSLNTGELFF. The CDR3 bases are TGTGCCAGCAGTGGGGACAGTCTGAACACCGGGGAGCTGTTTTTT.

The chain recombines TRBV27 with TRBJ2-7; D is uncertain. Germline V gene sequence: CDR1 MNHEY, CDR2 SMNVEV (reference sequence). V was pared by 7 bases and J by 0 bases, with 10 bases between. The CDR3 is made up of 13 amino acids. CDR3 DNA: TGTGCCAGCACCTTTCCCTTCTCCTACGAGCAGTACTTC. It translates to CASTFPFSYEQYF.

This clone appeared a single time. A much larger clone differs by one base, so this may be a read error. Other nucleotide sequences in the sample specify the same CDR3. The chain joins TRBV27 to TRBJ2-1; 10 nucleotides align to TRBD1. The CDR3 extends over 14 amino acids. Germline loops: CDR1 MNHEY, CDR2 SMNVEV (reference sequence). Germline trimming cut 4 bases from V and 6 bases from J; bases unmatched to any gene: 3. DNA of the CDR3: TGTGCCAGCAGTTCCGGGACAGGGGTCAATGAGCAGTTCTTC. Protein sequence: CASSSGTGVNEQFF.

This chain links TRBV7-2 with TRBJ1-2; TRBD1 agrees at 10 bases. The CDR3 is made up of 14 amino acids. V lost 5 bases and J lost 5; bases outside the gene matches: 5. The germline V gene encodes CDR1 SGHTA and CDR2 FQGNSA. This CDR3 is CASSPPGQGYGYTF. CDR3 nucleotides: TGTGCCAGCAGCCCCCCGGGACAGGGGTATGGCTACACCTTC.